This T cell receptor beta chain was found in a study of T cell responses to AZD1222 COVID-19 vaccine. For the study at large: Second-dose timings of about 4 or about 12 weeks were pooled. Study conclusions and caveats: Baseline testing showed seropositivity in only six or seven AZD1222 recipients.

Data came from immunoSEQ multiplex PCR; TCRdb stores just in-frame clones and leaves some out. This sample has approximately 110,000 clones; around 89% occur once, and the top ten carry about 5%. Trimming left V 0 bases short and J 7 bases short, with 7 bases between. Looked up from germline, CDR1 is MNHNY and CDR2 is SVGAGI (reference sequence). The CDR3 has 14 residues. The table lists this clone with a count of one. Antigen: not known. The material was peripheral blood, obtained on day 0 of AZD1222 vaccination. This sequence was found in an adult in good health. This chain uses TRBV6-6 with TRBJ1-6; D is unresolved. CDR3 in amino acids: CASSYSGRNSPLHF. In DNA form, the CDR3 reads TGTGCCAGCAGTTACTCAGGCAGAAATTCACCCCTCCACTTT.